The next 12 T cell receptor beta chains were all read from a single sample in a study of vaccination and CD4 T cells after COVID-19 (dated by TCRdb to between 2021 and 2022). Library method: PCR. Sequencing used an Illumina iSeq 100. TCR sequencing of DNA from cultured CD4+ T cells used the Oncomine TCR Beta short-read assay at the Johns Hopkins FTIC core. TCRdb ran its own pipeline on the public reads, namely fastp trimming at Q25 and MiXCR clone calling, and kept in-frame beta chains. Rows matching on CDR3 protein sequence are summarized as one entry with the most common DNA and genes. The sample table contains 4,100 or so distinct CDR3 sequences; only one count was recorded for 35% to 50% of them. The ten biggest clones cover roughly 47% of the sample. Antigen specificity for these receptors is unknown. Reading the label with the study, this specimen's treatment or condition is: approximately 9-day PBMC culture with coronavirus spike peptide pools or control peptides (ViraFEST assay).

Sequencing was done on a sample of CD4+ T cells from blood, cultured in vitro. These receptors all come from a human donor who had recovered from COVID-19.

The chain is built from TRBV5-1 and TRBJ1-2, with D possibly matching TRBD1 (6 bases). Germline CDR1 SGHRS, CDR2 YFSETQ. Trimming cost V 5 bases and J 4 bases, with 24 bases left between them. CDR3 length: 17 residues. The CDR3 is CASSNPGQGLSVYGYTF. The CDR3 region has the DNA TGCGCCAGCAGTAACCCGGGACAAGGACTGTCAGTCTATGGCTACACCTTC. Filled out from reference TRBV5-1 and TRBJ1-2, the complete variable domain reads KAGVTQTPRYLIKTRGQQVTLSCSPISGHRSVSWYQQTPGQGLQFLFEYFSETQRNKGNFPGRFSGRQFSNSRSEMNVSTLELGDSALYLCASSNPGQGLSVYGYTFGSGTRLTVV.

The rearrangement joins TRBV6-1 to TRBJ1-1; D call uncertain. CDR1 and CDR2 (germline): MNHNS, SASEGT. With 6 bases removed from V and 11 bases from J, the gap between germline ends came to 19 bases. There are 13 residues in the CDR3. Here the CDR3 DNA reads TGTGCCAGCAGCACCGGGAGGGTGAGTTTGGCTTTCTTT. Protein sequence: CASSTGRVSLAFF.

The rearrangement uses TRBV3-1 and TRBJ2-5; 7 bases are shared with TRBD1. CDR1 is LGHDT, CDR2 YNNKEL, per germline (reference sequence). This CDR3 contains 14 residues. V was pared by 7 bases and J by 5 bases, with 10 bases of the junction left unmatched. The CDR3 reads CASIVQGERETQYF. CDR3 in DNA: TGTGCCAGCATCGTCCAGGGGGAACGGGAGACCCAGTACTTC.

DNA for the CDR3: TGTGCCAGCAGCCCCGTAGCAGAGACCCAGTACTTC. Translated: CASSPVAETQYF. The chain employs TRBV2 and TRBJ2-5; no firm D call. Deletions cut 6 bases from V and 4 bases from J, with 9 bases between. The germline CDR1 and CDR2 sequences are SNHLY and FYNNEI. The CDR3 loop spans 12 amino acids. Filled out from reference TRBV2 and TRBJ2-5, the complete variable domain reads EPEVTQTPSHQVTQMGQEVILRCVPISNHLYFYWYRQILGQKVEFLVSFYNNEISEKSEIFDDQFSVERPDGSNFTLKIRSTKLEDSAMYFCASSPVAETQYFGPGTRLLVL.

J is TRBJ2-2 and V is TRBV24-1, with 9 bases aligning to TRBD1. After removal of 3 bases from V and 4 bases from J, the junction contained 5 bases not matched to a gene. CDR1 KGHDR and CDR2 SFDVKD come from the germline V gene. The CDR3 runs 16 residues. The CDR3 sequence is CATSDGDRVGTGELFF. The CDR3 nucleotides are TGTGCCACCAGTGATGGGGACAGGGTGGGCACCGGGGAGCTGTTTTTT.

V gene TRBV2 combines with J gene TRBJ2-1; 8 bases are shared with TRBD2. The germline gives CDR1 SNHLY, CDR2 FYNNEI. CDR3 length: 15 residues. The ends lost 1 base at V and 6 bases at J; junction bases unmatched: 5. In DNA form, the CDR3 reads TGTGCCAGCAGTGAAGATGGACTAGCAGGCAATGAGCAGTTCTTC. Translated: CASSEDGLAGNEQFF.

The V call is TRBV4-1, the J call TRBJ1-1, with D hard to call. The germline gives CDR1 MGHRA, CDR2 YSYEKL. CDR3 length: 14 residues. Trimming removed 1 base at V and 7 bases at J, with 13 bases between. CDR3 nucleotide sequence: TGCGCCAGCAGCCAAGGATTTGTCGCGTTTGAAGCTTTCTTT. This translates into CASSQGFVAFEAFF.

The chain couples TRBV6-2 or TRBV6-3 to TRBJ2-1; 8 positions agree with TRBD2. Germline V lookup: CDR1 MNHEY, CDR2 SVGEGT. Germline trimming cut 2 bases from V and 4 bases from J; bases unmatched to any gene: 1. The CDR3 consists of 14 residues. Written as DNA, the CDR3 is TGTGCCAGCAGTTACGGGACTAGATACAATGAGCAGTTCTTC. Translating gives CASSYGTRYNEQFF.

By share, this clonotype ranks as large. The genes are TRBV19 and TRBJ1-2; TRBD1 matches at 9 bases. The V and J ends lost 4 bases and 8 bases, in that order; junction bases with no gene match: 17. This CDR3 has 17 residues. The germline CDR1 and CDR2 sequences are LNHDA and SQIVND (reference sequence). CDR3 nucleotide sequence: TGTGCCAGTAGTACCAGCAGTAGGTGGGACAGGGTGGAAGGCTACACCTTC. It yields the protein CASSTSSRWDRVEGYTF.

This clonotype was detected a few times. The V gene is TRBV7-3, the J gene TRBJ2-1, with 9 bases that match TRBD2. The J call may not be correct, given that the DNA end is closer to TRBJ2-7. Germline CDR1 is SGHTA and CDR2 is FQGTGA. The CDR3 runs 15 residues. The CDR3 DNA reads as TGTGCCAGCAGCTTAAACGCGGGGGGGCTTGGTGAGCAGTACTTC. Protein product: CASSLNAGGLGEQYF.

This clonotype came up a few times. J is TRBJ2-3 and V is TRBV21-1; TRBD1 reflects the table's D call only, with no check against the DNA. TRBV21-1 is labeled a pseudogene. The CDR3 is made up of 22 amino acids. Written as DNA, the CDR3 is TGTGCCAGCAGCGAGGGGGTTCCGGGACACAAACATACTAGCCCCCCTACAGATACGCAGTATTTT. Protein product: CASSEGVPGHKHTSPPTDTQYF.

This sequence joins TRBV7-6 and TRBJ2-3; a weak D match, TRBD2 (6 bases). The CDR3 spans 14 residues. The germline V and J ends were trimmed by 5 bases and 4 bases, with 13 bases remaining between them. Germline CDR1 is SGHVS and CDR2 is FNYEAQ. DNA of the CDR3: TGTGCCAGCAGCCTGGGACGCGGGGCAGATACGCAGTATTTT. Encoded protein: CASSLGRGADTQYF. Full variable domain (missing parts from reference TRBV7-6 and TRBJ2-3): GAGVSQSPRYKVTKRGQDVALRCDPISGHVSLYWYRQALGQGPEFLTYFNYEAQQDKSGLPNDRFSAERPEGSISTLTIQRTEQRDSAMYRCASSLGRGADTQYFGPGTRLTVL.